This T cell receptor beta chain came from a study of shared clonotypes between healthy human individuals. General study findings and limits: Sampling covered blood only; tissue repertoires likely differ.

About this clone itself: Its target is not known.

The assay used deep level. Several immunoSEQ plates received, in even portions, the genomic DNA of each subset. TCRdb's table, derived via immunoSEQ multiplex PCR, lists solely in-frame clones and lacks some. The sample carries millions of clones, just under 95% recorded once. Terminally differentiated effector memory CD45RA+ cells were left out of the naive CD8 fraction, which was CD45RO-negative and positively selected for CCR7. Donors, without exception, were Caucasian adults residing in Nashville, Tennessee. V shed 4 bases and J shed 2 bases, with 8 bases lying between them. Germline V gene data show CDR1 as LGHNA and CDR2 as YSLEER. The CDR3 runs 13 residues.

The sample consisted of naive CD8+ T cells sorted from blood. This sequence was found in a man between 18 and 35 years old in good health. The V call is TRBV4-3, the J call TRBJ1-2; D gene ambiguous. The DNA for the CDR3 is TGCGCCAGCAGCCCCGGCAGGAACTATGGCTACACCTTC. Translated: CASSPGRNYGYTF.